These T cell receptor beta chains were read from a single sample in a study of memory CD4+ T cells and cytomegalovirus serostatus. Data came from immunoSEQ multiplex PCR; TCRdb stores just in-frame clones and leaves some out. Of around 54,000 clones detected, around 80% appear once; the ten largest clones hold 0.65% to 0.7%. The sequenced material came from memory CD4+ T cells from blood. All receptors derive from an adult in good health and CMV-seronegative. The CDR3 runs from the conserved cysteine through the conserved F or W. A D gene is named only where the DNA matches it firmly. Clone sizes are given selectively: once, few, many, or a class where the clone is expanded.

j_call,v_call,clone_size,d_call,cdr3_aa,cdr3_nt
TRBJ2-3,TRBV11-2,-,TRBD1,CASSKGTGGIDTQYF,TGTGCCAGCAGCAAGGGGACAGGGGGGATAGATACGCAGTATTTT
TRBJ1-5,TRBV4-1,few,-,CASSQDTWAGNQPQHF,TGCGCCAGCAGCCAAGATACGTGGGCCGGCAATCAGCCCCAGCATTTT
TRBJ2-5,TRBV2,-,TRBD1,CASRERTGWDQETQYF,TGTGCCAGCAGGGAGAGGACAGGGTGGGACCAAGAGACCCAGTACTTC
TRBJ2-1,TRBV4-1,-,-,CASSQELAYSYNEQFF,TGCGCCAGCAGCCAAGAACTGGCGTACTCCTACAATGAGCAGTTCTTC
TRBJ1-5,TRBV6-1,-,-,CASSGTATGGRGQPQHF,TGTGCCAGCAGTGGTACGGCGACCGGGGGTCGGGGTCAGCCCCAGCATTTT
TRBJ2-7,TRBV7-6,-,TRBD2,CASSLGASGRAGDEQYF,TGTGCCAGCAGCTTAGGGGCTAGCGGGAGGGCCGGAGACGAGCAGTACTTC
TRBJ2-2,TRBV29-1,-,-,CSAKTGPNTGELFF,TGCAGCGCCAAGACCGGACCGAACACCGGGGAGCTGTTTTTT
TRBJ2-7,TRBV2,-,TRBD1,CATISRDSGTYEQYF,TGTGCCACCATTTCCCGGGACAGTGGAACCTACGAGCAGTACTTC
TRBJ2-1,TRBV6-5,-,TRBD2,CASSYSPAGDYNEQFF,TGTGCCAGCAGTTACTCGCCGGCGGGAGATTACAATGAGCAGTTCTTC
TRBJ2-7,TRBV2,-,-,CASTTGREGEQYF,TGTGCCAGCACCACAGGGAGAGAGGGCGAGCAGTACTTC
TRBJ2-2,TRBV13,-,TRBD1,CASSLGNRGHTGELFF,TGTGCCAGCAGCTTGGGTAACAGGGGGCACACCGGGGAGCTGTTTTTT
TRBJ2-7,TRBV29-1,-,TRBD1,CSARTGTGEYEQYF,TGCAGCGCTAGGACCGGGACAGGGGAATACGAGCAGTACTTC
TRBJ2-7,TRBV29-1,-,-,CSVEDRQGRYEQYF,TGCAGCGTTGAAGATCGGCAGGGGCGGTACGAGCAGTACTTC
TRBJ1-5,TRBV6-5,-,-,CASSQTRGAWQPQHF,TGTGCCAGCAGCCAGACCCGGGGGGCTTGGCAGCCCCAGCATTTT
TRBJ1-2,TRBV9,-,-,CASSPAGGRNYGYTF,TGTGCCAGCTCGCCGGCGGGGGGTAGAAACTATGGCTACACCTTC
TRBJ2-7,TRBV27,-,TRBD2,CASSLGTSEKNEQYF,TGTGCCAGCAGTTTGGGGACTAGCGAAAAAAACGAGCAGTACTTC
TRBJ2-4,TRBV7-9,-,TRBD2,CASSPTTSGRAGRENIQYF,TGTGCCAGCAGCCCAACGACTAGCGGGAGGGCGGGCCGGGAAAACATTCAGTACTTC
TRBJ2-7,TRBV13,few,TRBD1,CASRAGTGEHEQYF,TGTGCCAGCAGGGCCGGGACAGGGGAGCACGAGCAGTACTTC
TRBJ2-2,TRBV19,once,-,CASGVGELFF,TGTGCCAGTGGCGTGGGGGAGCTGTTTTTT
TRBJ1-5,TRBV6-1,-,-,CASKEGSSNQPQHF,TGTGCCAGCAAGGAGGGGAGTAGCAATCAGCCCCAGCATTTT